This TCR beta chain was captured in a study of sequential checkpoint blockade in melanoma. In the study overall: Patients were randomized 1:1 to nivolumab-then-ipilimumab or ipilimumab-then-nivolumab first-line. Under 25 patients had tumor biopsies before treatment and at week 13. The study, taken as a whole, reports: Response in arm A was associated with pretreatment TIL clonality. Patients with week-13 increases in T-cell fraction and clonality benefited about 30 times more often.

Note on this clone: The antigen is undetermined.

TCRdb's copy holds only in-frame clones and misses some; the assay was immunoSEQ multiplex PCR. The profile covers 15,000 to 20,000 clones, with roughly two thirds appearing a single time and under 5% taken by the ten largest. This sample's treatment: randomized to nivolumab then ipilimumab (arm A) or the reverse (arm B). J lost 4 bases, V lost 3 bases, and 6 bases had no gene match. Germline CDR1 is SGHVS and CDR2 is FNYEAQ. This CDR3 has 15 residues. The sequence was collected from a human donor with melanoma. The V call is TRBV7-6, the J call TRBJ2-3, with 8 bases identical to TRBD2. The sample here was tumor tissue (inferred from file names), taken from a patient given nivolumab and ipilimumab in sequence. CDR3 amino acids: CASSFGAGGADTQYF. CDR3 sequence (DNA): TGTGCCAGCAGCTTTGGTGCGGGAGGCGCAGATACGCAGTATTTT.